The 18 T cell receptor beta chains presented below share a single source sample, sequenced in a study of shared clonotypes between healthy human individuals. Method: immunoSEQ multiplex PCR; TCRdb's copy keeps in-frame clones and lacks some. The sample records about 2.3 million clones, under 95% being singletons. The sequencing sample was made of naive CD4+ T cells from PBMCs. Described subset: CD45RA+ positively selected. These receptors were obtained from a man aged 18 to 29 in good health. Some clones in this sample may be carry-over from other donors' samples.

In its sample, this clone was seen a few times. The J gene is TRBJ1-1, the V gene TRBV21-1; TRBD1 was called by the table and not checked on the DNA. TRBV21-1 is assigned pseudogene status. The CDR3 length is 12 residues. This chain's CDR3 is CASSKAGPEAFF. CDR3 DNA sequence: TGTGCCAGCAGCAAAGCGGGGCCCGAAGCTTTCTTT.

The chain couples TRBV11-2 to TRBJ1-1, with 7 bases identical to TRBD1. Germline assignment: CDR1 SGHAT and CDR2 FQNNGV. The CDR3 is made up of 15 amino acids. The ends lost 9 bases at V and 1 base at J; junction bases unmatched: 11. The DNA of the CDR3 is TGTGCCAGTAATAGAGGGGGCGGTGGGAACACTGAAGCTTTCTTT. This gives the protein CASNRGGGGNTEAFF.

The chain joins TRBV28 to TRBJ1-5, with D possibly matching TRBD1 (6 bases). Germline CDR1 is MDHEN and CDR2 is SYDVKM. V lost 4 bases and J 2 bases, leaving 15 bases between the germline ends. The CDR3 is 16 amino acids. In DNA, the CDR3 is TGTGCCAGCAGTTGGGTAGGGGGGGGAGGCAATCAGCCCCAGCATTTT. It yields the protein CASSWVGGGGNQPQHF.

The V gene is TRBV5-6, the J gene TRBJ1-2; perhaps TRBD1 as D (6 bases). The CDR3 loop spans 13 amino acids. Trimming took 1 base from V and 4 from J, leaving 8 bases between them. Germline-derived CDR1 and CDR2 are SGHDT and YYEEEE. The CDR3, as DNA: TGTGCCAGCAGCTTGAACAGGGTCTATGGCTACACCTTC. Its protein product is CASSLNRVYGYTF.

On this clone itself: A much larger clone lies a single base off, so this may be a read error. This CDR3 is also generated by other DNA sequences in the sample. V is TRBV7-2 and J is TRBJ2-5; D is unclear. The CDR3 is 11 amino acids. Between the trimmed V and J ends, which lost 4 bases and 5 bases, there was a span of 5 bases. Germline CDR1 reads SGHTA; CDR2 reads FQGNSA. CDR3 in amino acids: CASSSQETQYF. CDR3 DNA sequence: TGTGCCAGCAGCTCCCAGGAGACCCAGTACTTC.

The chain recombines TRBV7-3 with TRBJ2-7, with D perhaps being TRBD1 or TRBD2 (5 bases each). The germline gives CDR1 SGHTA, CDR2 FQGTGA. Deletions cut 0 bases from V and 5 bases from J, with 14 bases between. This CDR3 has 15 residues. The CDR3 nucleotides are TGTGCCAGCAGCTTAACGGGGGATGGGTTGAACGAGCAGTACTTC. Protein: CASSLTGDGLNEQYF.

The chain employs TRBV7-2 and TRBJ2-4; D call uncertain. Trimming took 5 bases from V and 4 from J, leaving 15 bases between them. CDR1 and CDR2 from the germline V gene are SGHTA and FQGNSA. The CDR3 contains 15 residues. CDR3 in DNA: TGTGCCAGCAGCCCCAACCGGGCCCGTAAAAACATTCAGTACTTC. Its protein is CASSPNRARKNIQYF.

This clone was counted only a few times. The chain links TRBV14 to TRBJ1-2; a possible D gene is TRBD1 (6 bases). The CDR3 is 14 amino acids. Germline assignment: CDR1 SGHDN and CDR2 FVKESK. V was cut by 1 base and J by 7 bases, with 13 bases left in between. The CDR3 region has the DNA TGTGCCAGCAGCCAAGTAGTGGGGGCGCGTGGCTACACCTTC. Protein sequence: CASSQVVGARGYTF.

The V call is TRBV9, the J call TRBJ1-3, with D tentatively TRBD1 (5 bases). Germline values: CDR1 SGDLS, CDR2 YYNGEE. The CDR3 is 14 amino acids. Trimming stripped 3 bases from V and 4 bases from J, with 11 bases between. The CDR3 sequence: CASSAQVAGNTIYF. In DNA, the CDR3 is TGTGCCAGCAGCGCACAGGTGGCCGGAAACACCATATATTTT.

In the case of this clone: This specimen includes other DNA sequences encoding the same CDR3. This chain links TRBV18 with TRBJ2-2, with TRBD1 as a possible D gene (6 bases). The length of the CDR3 is 15 residues. V was clipped by 4 bases and J by 0 bases, with 9 bases between them. Germline CDR1 KGHSH, CDR2 LQKENI. CDR3 coding DNA: TGTGCCAGCTCACTCGGACAGCCGAACACCGGGGAGCTGTTTTTT. It yields the protein CASSLGQPNTGELFF.

A single count supports this clone. The chain employs TRBV4-1 and TRBJ1-5, with D perhaps matching TRBD1 (6 bases). The CDR3 loop spans 21 amino acids. CDR1 is MGHRA and CDR2 is YSYEKL in the germline V gene. Trimming shortened V by 1 base and J by 0 bases, and 25 bases separated the two germline ends. The CDR3 DNA follows: TGCGCCAGCAGCCAAGGTAGGGGATGGAGGGGGAAAACTTATAGCAATCAGCCCCAGCATTTT. It translates to CASSQGRGWRGKTYSNQPQHF.

Points on this clone: Other nucleotide sequences from this sample produce the same CDR3. The chain combines TRBV6-6 with TRBJ2-2; D not resolved. The V end lost 0 bases, the J end lost 7 bases, and 3 bases lay between the germline ends. The CDR3 extends over 12 amino acids. Germline-derived CDR1 and CDR2 are MNHNY and SVGAGI (reference sequence). This CDR3 reads CASSYSIGELFF. The CDR3 DNA reads as TGTGCCAGCAGTTACTCGATCGGGGAGCTGTTTTTT.

The V and J genes are TRBV5-5 and TRBJ2-3; D unclear. Trimming cost V 1 base and J 0 bases, with 12 bases left between them. The CDR3 spans 16 residues. CDR1 and CDR2 (germline): SGHKS, YYEKEE (reference sequence). The DNA for the CDR3 is TGTGCCAGCAGCTTGCAGGCAACCGTTAGCACAGATACGCAGTATTTT. It specifies CASSLQATVSTDTQYF.

CDR3 amino acids: CASSRAGIGGQPQHF. DNA for the CDR3: TGTGCCAGTAGTAGGGCAGGTATTGGGGGACAGCCCCAGCATTTT. The chain is built from TRBV19 and TRBJ1-5; maybe TRBD1 (5 bases). The germline CDR1 and CDR2 sequences are LNHDA and SQIVND (reference sequence). The V end lost 4 bases, the J end lost 7 bases, and 17 bases lay between the germline ends. The CDR3 runs 15 residues.

The chain links TRBV27 to TRBJ2-2; D unclear. The CDR3 runs to 13 residues. V was clipped by 3 bases and J by 3 bases, with 5 bases between them. The germline CDR1 and CDR2 sequences are MNHEY and SMNVEV (reference sequence). The CDR3 DNA reads as TGTGCCAGCAGTTTTCTGGACACCGGGGAGCTGTTTTTT. Translation: CASSFLDTGELFF.

The chain recombines TRBV5-5 with TRBJ1-2, with D uncertain. V lost 0 bases and J lost 7, with 7 bases in between. The V gene's germline CDR1 is SGHKS and CDR2 YYEKEE (reference sequence). This CDR3 region has 12 residues. In DNA form, the CDR3 reads TGTGCCAGCAGCTTGGCTGCAGGTGGCTACACCTTC. Translating gives CASSLAAGGYTF.

The CDR3 reads CASSYIPPNQPQHF. DNA for the CDR3: TGTGCCAGCAGTTATATCCCACCGAATCAGCCCCAGCATTTT. The chain recombines TRBV6-6 with TRBJ1-5; D gene uncertain. With 3 bases removed from V and 4 bases from J, the gap between germline ends came to 10 bases. Germline CDR1 and CDR2: MNHNY and SVGAGI (reference sequence). CDR3 length: 14 residues.

The chain joins TRBV7-9 to TRBJ1-2; no definite D call. The CDR3 totals 12 residues. The ends were cut back, 7 bases at V and 3 bases at J, with 9 bases in the middle. CDR1 and CDR2 (germline): SEHNR, FQNEAQ (reference sequence). The CDR3 protein is CASTLGDYGYTF. DNA of the CDR3: TGTGCCAGCACTCTGGGTGACTATGGCTACACCTTC.